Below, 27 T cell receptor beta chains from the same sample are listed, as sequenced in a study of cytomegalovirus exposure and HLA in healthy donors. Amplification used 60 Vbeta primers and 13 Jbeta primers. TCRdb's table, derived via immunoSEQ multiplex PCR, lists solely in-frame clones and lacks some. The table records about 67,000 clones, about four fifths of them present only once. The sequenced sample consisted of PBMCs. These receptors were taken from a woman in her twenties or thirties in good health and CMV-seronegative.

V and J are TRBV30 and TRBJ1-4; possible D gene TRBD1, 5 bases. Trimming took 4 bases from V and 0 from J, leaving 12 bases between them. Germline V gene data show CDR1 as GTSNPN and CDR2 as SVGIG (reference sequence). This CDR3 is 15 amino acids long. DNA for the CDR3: TGTGCCTGGAACAGGAGGGAAACAACTAATGAAAAACTGTTTTTT. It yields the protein CAWNRRETTNEKLFF. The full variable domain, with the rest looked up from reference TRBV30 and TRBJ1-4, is SQTIHQWPATLVQPVGSPLSLECTVEGTSNPNLYWYRQAAGRGLQLLFYSVGIGQISSEVPQNLSASRPQDRQFILSSKKLLLSDSGFYLCAWNRRETTNEKLFFGSGTQLSVL.

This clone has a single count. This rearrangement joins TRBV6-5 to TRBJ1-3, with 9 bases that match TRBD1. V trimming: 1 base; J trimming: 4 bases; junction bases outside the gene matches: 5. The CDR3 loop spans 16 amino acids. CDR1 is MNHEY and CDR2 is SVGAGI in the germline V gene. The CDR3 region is CASSYYNRGRGNTIYF. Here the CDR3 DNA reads TGTGCCAGCAGTTACTACAACAGGGGGCGCGGAAACACCATATATTTT.

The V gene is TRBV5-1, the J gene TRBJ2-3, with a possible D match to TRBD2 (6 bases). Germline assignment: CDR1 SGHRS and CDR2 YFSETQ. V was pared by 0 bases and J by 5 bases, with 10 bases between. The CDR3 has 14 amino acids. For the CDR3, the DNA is TGCGCCAGCAGCTTGGGGGGGGTAGGAGATACGCAGTATTTT. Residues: CASSLGGVGDTQYF.

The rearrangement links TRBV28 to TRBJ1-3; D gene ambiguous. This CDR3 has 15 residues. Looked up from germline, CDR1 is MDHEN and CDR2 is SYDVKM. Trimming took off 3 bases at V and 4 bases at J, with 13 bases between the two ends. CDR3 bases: TGTGCCAGCAGTTTCCCTGCCGAGGCGGGAAACACCATATATTTT. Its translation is CASSFPAEAGNTIYF.

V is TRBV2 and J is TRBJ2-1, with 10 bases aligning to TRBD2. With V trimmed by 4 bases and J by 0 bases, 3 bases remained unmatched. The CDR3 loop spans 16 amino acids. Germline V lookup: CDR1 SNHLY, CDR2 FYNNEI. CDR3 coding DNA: TGTGCCAGCAGTGCCGAGCGGGGGGGCTCCTACAATGAGCAGTTCTTC. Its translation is CASSAERGGSYNEQFF.

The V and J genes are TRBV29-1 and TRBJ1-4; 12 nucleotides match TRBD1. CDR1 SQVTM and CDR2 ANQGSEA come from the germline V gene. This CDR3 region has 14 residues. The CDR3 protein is CRDRGLLTNEKLFF. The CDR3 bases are TGCCGGGACAGGGGGCTTTTAACTAATGAAAAACTGTTTTTT.

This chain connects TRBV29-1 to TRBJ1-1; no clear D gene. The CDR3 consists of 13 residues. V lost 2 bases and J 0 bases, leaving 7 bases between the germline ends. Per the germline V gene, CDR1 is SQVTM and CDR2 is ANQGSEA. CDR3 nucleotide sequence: TGCAGCGTTGAAAGTCAGATGAACACTGAAGCTTTCTTT. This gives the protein CSVESQMNTEAFF.

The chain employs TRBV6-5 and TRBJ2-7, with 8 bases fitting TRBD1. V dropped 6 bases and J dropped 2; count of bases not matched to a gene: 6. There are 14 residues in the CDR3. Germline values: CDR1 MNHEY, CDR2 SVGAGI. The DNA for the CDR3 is TGTGCCAGCAGACTCTGGACAGGGACCTACGAGCAGTACTTC. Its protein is CASRLWTGTYEQYF.

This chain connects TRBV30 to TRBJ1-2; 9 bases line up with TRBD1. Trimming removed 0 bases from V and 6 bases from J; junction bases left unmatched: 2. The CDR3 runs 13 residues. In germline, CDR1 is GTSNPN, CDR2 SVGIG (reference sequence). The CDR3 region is CAWSVTGGHGYTF. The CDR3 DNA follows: TGTGCCTGGAGTGTCACAGGGGGCCATGGCTACACCTTC.

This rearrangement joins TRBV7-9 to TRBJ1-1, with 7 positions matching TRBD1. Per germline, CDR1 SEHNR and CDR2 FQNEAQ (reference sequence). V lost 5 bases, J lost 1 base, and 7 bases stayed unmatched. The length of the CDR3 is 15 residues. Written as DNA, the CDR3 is TGTGCCAGCAGCGATACGGGACAGTCGAACACTGAAGCTTTCTTT. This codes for CASSDTGQSNTEAFF.

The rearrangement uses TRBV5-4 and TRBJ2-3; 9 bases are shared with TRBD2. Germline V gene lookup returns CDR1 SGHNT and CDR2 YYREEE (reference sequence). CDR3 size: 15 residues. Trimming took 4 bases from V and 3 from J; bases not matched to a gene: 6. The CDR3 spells CASSLRGGETDTQYF. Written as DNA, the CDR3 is TGTGCCAGCAGCCTGCGGGGGGGGGAGACAGATACGCAGTATTTT.

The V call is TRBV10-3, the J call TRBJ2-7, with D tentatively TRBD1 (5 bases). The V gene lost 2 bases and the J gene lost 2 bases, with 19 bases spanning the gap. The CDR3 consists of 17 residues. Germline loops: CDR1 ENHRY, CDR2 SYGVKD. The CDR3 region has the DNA TGTGCCATCAGTGAGAATGAACTCAGGGTGACCGCCTACGAGCAGTACTTC. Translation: CAISENELRVTAYEQYF.

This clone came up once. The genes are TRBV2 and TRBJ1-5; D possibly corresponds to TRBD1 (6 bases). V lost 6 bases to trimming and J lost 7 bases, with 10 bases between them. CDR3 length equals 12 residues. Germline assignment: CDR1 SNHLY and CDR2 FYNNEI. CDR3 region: CASRGTGQPQHF. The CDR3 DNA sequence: TGTGCCAGCAGGGGAACAGGGCAGCCCCAGCATTTT. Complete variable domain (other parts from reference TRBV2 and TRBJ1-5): EPEVTQTPSHQVTQMGQEVILRCVPISNHLYFYWYRQILGQKVEFLVSFYNNEISEKSEIFDDQFSVERPDGSNFTLKIRSTKLEDSAMYFCASRGTGQPQHFGDGTRLSIL.

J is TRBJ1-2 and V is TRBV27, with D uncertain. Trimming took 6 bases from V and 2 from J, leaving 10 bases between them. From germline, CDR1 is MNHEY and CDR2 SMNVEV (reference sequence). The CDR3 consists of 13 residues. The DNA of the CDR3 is TGTGCCAGCAGCCATAGCCCGAACTATGGCTACACCTTC. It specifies CASSHSPNYGYTF.

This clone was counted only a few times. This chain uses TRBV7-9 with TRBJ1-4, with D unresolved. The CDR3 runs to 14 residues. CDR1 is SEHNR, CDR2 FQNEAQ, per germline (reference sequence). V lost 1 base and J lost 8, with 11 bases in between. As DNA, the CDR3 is TGTGCCAGCAGCTTAGATGTGGCTTGGGAAAAACTGTTTTTT. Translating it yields CASSLDVAWEKLFF.

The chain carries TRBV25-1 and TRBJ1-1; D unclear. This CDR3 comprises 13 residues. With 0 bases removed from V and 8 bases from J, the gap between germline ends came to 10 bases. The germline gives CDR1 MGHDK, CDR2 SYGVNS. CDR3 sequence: CASSEYEGREAFF. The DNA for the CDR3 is TGTGCCAGCAGTGAATATGAGGGCCGAGAAGCTTTCTTT.

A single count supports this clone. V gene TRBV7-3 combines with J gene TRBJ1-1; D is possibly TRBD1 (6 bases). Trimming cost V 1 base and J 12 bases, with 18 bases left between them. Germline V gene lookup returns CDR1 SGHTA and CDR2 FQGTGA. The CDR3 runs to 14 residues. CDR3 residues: CASSLSPGATGTFF. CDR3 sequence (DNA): TGTGCCAGCAGCTTAAGTCCAGGGGCGACGGGGACTTTCTTT. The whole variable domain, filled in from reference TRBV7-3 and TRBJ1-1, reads GAGVSQTPSNKVTEKGKYVELRCDPISGHTALYWYRQSLGQGPEFLIYFQGTGAADDSGLPNDRFFAVRPEGSVSTLKIQRTERGDSAVYLCASSLSPGATGTFFGQGTRLTVV.

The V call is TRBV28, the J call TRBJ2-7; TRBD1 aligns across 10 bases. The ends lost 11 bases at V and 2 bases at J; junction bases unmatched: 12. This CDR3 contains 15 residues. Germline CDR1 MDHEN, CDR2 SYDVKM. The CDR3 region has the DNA TGTGCCGCATACCCCGGGACAGGGGTTCCCTACGAGCAGTACTTC. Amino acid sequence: CAAYPGTGVPYEQYF.

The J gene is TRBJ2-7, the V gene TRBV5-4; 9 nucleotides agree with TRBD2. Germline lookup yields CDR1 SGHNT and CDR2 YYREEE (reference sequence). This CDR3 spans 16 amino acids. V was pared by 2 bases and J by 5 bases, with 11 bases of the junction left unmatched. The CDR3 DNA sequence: TGTGCCAGCAGCTTACCCCTAGCGGGGTCGCGCCACGAGCAGTACTTC. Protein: CASSLPLAGSRHEQYF.

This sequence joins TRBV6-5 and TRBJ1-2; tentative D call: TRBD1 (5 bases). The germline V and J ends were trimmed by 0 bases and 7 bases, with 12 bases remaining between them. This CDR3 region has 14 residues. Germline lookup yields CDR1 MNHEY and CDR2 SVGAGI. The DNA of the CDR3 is TGTGCCAGCAGTTACTCGTCAGGGATAGCTGGCTACACCTTC. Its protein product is CASSYSSGIAGYTF.

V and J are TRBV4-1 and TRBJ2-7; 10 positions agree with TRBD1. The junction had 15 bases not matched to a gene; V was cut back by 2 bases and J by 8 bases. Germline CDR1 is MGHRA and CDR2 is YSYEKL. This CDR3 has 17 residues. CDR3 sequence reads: CASSQHYAGTGEAKQYF. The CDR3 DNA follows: TGCGCCAGCAGCCAACATTACGCCGGGACAGGGGAAGCAAAGCAGTACTTC.

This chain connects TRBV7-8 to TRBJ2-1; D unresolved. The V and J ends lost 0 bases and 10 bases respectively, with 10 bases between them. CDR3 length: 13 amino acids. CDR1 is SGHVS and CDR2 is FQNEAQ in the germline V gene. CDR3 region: CASSLASNGEQFF. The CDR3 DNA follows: TGTGCCAGCAGCTTAGCCTCGAACGGGGAGCAGTTCTTC.

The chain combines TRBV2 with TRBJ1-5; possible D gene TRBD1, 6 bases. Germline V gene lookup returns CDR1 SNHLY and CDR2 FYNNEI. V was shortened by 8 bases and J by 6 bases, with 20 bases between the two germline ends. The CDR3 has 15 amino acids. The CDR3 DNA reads TGTGCCAGCGCCCTAGAGGCAGGGGTGGGTCAGCCCCAGCATTTT. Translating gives CASALEAGVGQPQHF.

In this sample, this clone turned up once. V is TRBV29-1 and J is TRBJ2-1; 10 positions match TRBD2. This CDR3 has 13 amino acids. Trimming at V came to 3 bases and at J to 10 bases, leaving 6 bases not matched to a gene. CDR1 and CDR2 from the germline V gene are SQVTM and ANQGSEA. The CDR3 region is CSVDLAGVNEQFF. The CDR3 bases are TGCAGCGTTGATCTAGCGGGAGTAAACGAGCAGTTCTTC.

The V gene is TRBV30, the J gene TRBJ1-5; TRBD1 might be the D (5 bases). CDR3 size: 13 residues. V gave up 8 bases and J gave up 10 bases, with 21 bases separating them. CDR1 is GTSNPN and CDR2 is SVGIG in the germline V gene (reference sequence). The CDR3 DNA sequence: TGTGCCGGTTCAGGAGGGGAAGGTCAACCCCAGCATTTT. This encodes CAGSGGEGQPQHF.

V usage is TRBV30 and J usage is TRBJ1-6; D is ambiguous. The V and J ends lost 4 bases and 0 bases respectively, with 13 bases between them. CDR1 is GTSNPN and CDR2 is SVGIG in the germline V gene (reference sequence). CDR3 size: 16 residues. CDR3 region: CAWNALVSSYNSPLHF. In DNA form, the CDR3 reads TGTGCCTGGAACGCCCTCGTGAGCTCCTATAATTCACCCCTCCACTTT. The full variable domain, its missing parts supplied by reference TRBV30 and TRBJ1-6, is SQTIHQWPATLVQPVGSPLSLECTVEGTSNPNLYWYRQAAGRGLQLLFYSVGIGQISSEVPQNLSASRPQDRQFILSSKKLLLSDSGFYLCAWNALVSSYNSPLHFGNGTRLTVT.

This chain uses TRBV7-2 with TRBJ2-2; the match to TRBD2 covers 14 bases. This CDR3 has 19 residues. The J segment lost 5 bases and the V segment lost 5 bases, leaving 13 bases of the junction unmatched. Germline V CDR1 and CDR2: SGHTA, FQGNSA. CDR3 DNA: TGTGCCAGCAGCCCACGGCGGGGACTAGCGGGAGTAAGGACCGGGGAGCTGTTTTTT. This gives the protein CASSPRRGLAGVRTGELFF.